A single sample is the source of the 28 T cell receptor beta chains below, sequenced in a study of cytomegalovirus exposure and HLA in healthy donors. PCR used 60 Vbeta primers and 13 Jbeta primers. Profiled with immunoSEQ multiplex PCR; TCRdb holds only in-frame clones, not every one. The repertoire consists of about 160,000 clones, with 77% occurring once and the leading ten covering more than 1.1%. The specimen sequenced was PBMCs. The origin of the receptors is a woman under 40 in good health and CMV-seronegative.

The J gene is TRBJ1-2, the V gene TRBV19; D unresolved. This CDR3 is 11 amino acids long. CDR1 and CDR2 from the germline V gene are LNHDA and SQIVND (reference sequence). V lost 7 bases and J 4 bases, leaving 7 bases between the germline ends. The CDR3 DNA reads as TGTGCCAGTAACGAGGGCTATGGCTACACCTTC. This encodes CASNEGYGYTF.

Comments on this clone: One junction end does not reproduce the germline sequence, and a read error may be involved. The genes are TRBV7-9 and TRBJ1-5; the match to TRBD1 covers 7 bases. CDR3 length equals 19 residues. Germline V CDR1 and CDR2: SEHNR, FQNEAQ (reference sequence). The DNA for the CDR3 is TGTTCCAGCAGCTTAGGGGCCCCCTCCTGGGGACAGCTAGATCAGCCCCAGCATTTT. Protein: CSSSLGAPSWGQLDQPQHF.

This chain joins TRBV10-1 and TRBJ1-5; 7 bases line up with TRBD1. V lost 8 bases, J lost 8 bases, and 18 bases stayed unmatched. The length of the CDR3 is 16 residues. Germline CDR1 is WNHNN and CDR2 is SYGVQD (reference sequence). The CDR3 region has the DNA TGCGCCAGCCAGAATGGGACAGATTGTAAGAAAAAGCCCCAGCATTTT. This encodes CASQNGTDCKKKPQHF.

In its sample, this clone was seen once. The chain has TRBV28 and TRBJ1-5; D is unclear. CDR1 is MDHEN and CDR2 is SYDVKM in the germline V gene. The ends were cut back, 3 bases at V and 2 bases at J, with 8 bases in the middle. The CDR3 length is 14 residues. CDR3 DNA: TGTGCCAGCAGTTTCCCGGGAGGCAATCAGCCCCAGCATTTT. Translated: CASSFPGGNQPQHF.

This clone was seen a few times. The chain recombines TRBV7-6 with TRBJ1-1; 7 nucleotides agree with TRBD1. J lost 4 bases, V lost 3 bases, and 2 bases had no gene match. There are 13 residues in the CDR3. Germline V CDR1 and CDR2: SGHVS, FNYEAQ. The DNA of the CDR3 is TGTGCCAGCAGCTTGAACAGGGGCACTGAAGCTTTCTTT. The encoded protein is CASSLNRGTEAFF.

As to this clone: A read error may produce the germline difference seen at one junction end. The chain has TRBV7-6 and TRBJ1-2; 7 nucleotides agree with TRBD1. CDR1 and CDR2 (germline): SGHVS, FNYEAQ. This CDR3 spans 13 amino acids. The CDR3 protein is CASSSGQAQFGIF. CDR3 nucleotides: TGTGCCAGCAGCTCCGGACAGGCGCAGTTTGGAATATTC.

The V and J genes are TRBV2 and TRBJ2-7; D is possibly TRBD2 (7 bases). This CDR3 has 17 residues. V was shortened by 5 bases and J by 1 base, with 21 bases between the two germline ends. Per the germline V gene, CDR1 is SNHLY and CDR2 is FYNNEI. The CDR3 is CASSQRGVGQMSYEQYF. In DNA, the CDR3 is TGTGCCAGCAGTCAACGGGGGGTCGGACAGATGTCCTACGAGCAGTACTTC.

This clone was detected only once. V and J are TRBV11-2 and TRBJ2-2, with D perhaps TRBD1 (6 bases). Looked up from germline, CDR1 is SGHAT and CDR2 is FQNNGV. V was pared by 5 bases and J by 0 bases, with 13 bases between. This CDR3 has 16 residues. In DNA, the CDR3 is TGTGCCAGCAGCCCCGGACAGTTCGCGAACACCGGGGAGCTGTTTTTT. Residues: CASSPGQFANTGELFF.

V usage is TRBV19 and J usage is TRBJ1-1; D is undetermined. V shed 2 bases and J shed 1 base, with 11 bases lying between them. Germline V lookup: CDR1 LNHDA, CDR2 SQIVND (reference sequence). The CDR3 runs 15 residues. The CDR3 DNA is TGTGCCAGTAGTATAATCCGGGTGGGGAACACTGAAGCTTTCTTT. Protein product: CASSIIRVGNTEAFF.

This clone came up once. The chain couples TRBV27 to TRBJ1-2; perhaps TRBD1 as D (5 bases). This CDR3 is built from 14 residues. Trimming stripped 2 bases from V and 8 bases from J, with 15 bases between. Germline assignment: CDR1 MNHEY and CDR2 SMNVEV (reference sequence). The CDR3 DNA reads as TGTGCCAGCAGTTTAAGTATTGGGGGGGGAGGCTACACCTTC. This translates into CASSLSIGGGGYTF.

This chain joins TRBV13 and TRBJ2-1; 12 nucleotides align to TRBD1. Trimming at V came to 6 bases and at J to 8 bases, leaving 11 bases not matched to a gene. Germline CDR1 reads PRHDT; CDR2 reads FYEKMQ (reference sequence). This CDR3 is built from 16 residues. DNA of the CDR3: TGTGCCAGCAGTTCCTACGGGACAGGGGGCTTGGATGAGCAGTTCTTC. Its protein product is CASSSYGTGGLDEQFF.

The chain joins TRBV5-1 to TRBJ1-3; TRBD1 agrees at 12 bases. With V trimmed by 3 bases and J by 2 bases, 3 bases remained unmatched. The CDR3 is 16 amino acids. Germline V gene data show CDR1 as SGHRS and CDR2 as YFSETQ. The CDR3 DNA sequence: TGCGCCAGCAGCTCGGGACAGGGGGCGGCTGGAAACACCATATATTTT. It specifies CASSSGQGAAGNTIYF.

V is TRBV6-5 and J is TRBJ1-2, with D perhaps TRBD1 (5 bases). The CDR3 consists of 16 residues. V was cut by 0 bases and J by 5 bases, with 16 bases left in between. The germline V gene has CDR1 MNHEY and CDR2 SVGAGI. The DNA for the CDR3 is TGTGCCAGCAGTTACTCTAAGGCCGGGACTGCTTATGGCTACACCTTC. The encoded protein is CASSYSKAGTAYGYTF.

CDR3 sequence reads: CASSRLSSGNTIYF. CDR3 DNA sequence: TGTGCCAGCAGCCGACTGAGCTCTGGAAACACCATATATTTT. The chain employs TRBV9 and TRBJ1-3; D unresolved. The germline V gene has CDR1 SGDLS and CDR2 YYNGEE. The length of the CDR3 is 14 residues. V was shortened by 4 bases and J by 0 bases, with 8 bases between the two germline ends.

The J gene is TRBJ2-2, the V gene TRBV10-3; the match to TRBD2 covers 8 bases. CDR3 length equals 16 residues. CDR1 ENHRY and CDR2 SYGVKD come from the germline V gene. With 9 bases clipped from V and 0 bases from J, the junction kept 9 bases outside the gene matches. CDR3 in amino acids: CAIAWTSSTNTGELFF. DNA for the CDR3: TGTGCCATAGCCTGGACTAGCTCGACGAACACCGGGGAGCTGTTTTTT.

This clone appeared a few times. The V call is TRBV7-9, the J call TRBJ2-5; D call uncertain. V was cut by 4 bases and J by 4 bases, with 10 bases left in between. CDR3 size: 13 residues. Germline CDR1 is SEHNR and CDR2 is FQNEAQ (reference sequence). This CDR3 reads CASSYHLVETQYF. The CDR3 DNA is TGTGCCAGCAGCTACCACTTGGTAGAGACCCAGTACTTC.

This rearrangement joins TRBV27 to TRBJ2-3; 10 nucleotides line up with TRBD1. This CDR3 region has 16 residues. The germline CDR1 and CDR2 sequences are MNHEY and SMNVEV (reference sequence). The junction had 8 bases not matched to a gene; V was cut back by 5 bases and J by 3 bases. The CDR3 loop is CASSTRTGGYTDTQYF. CDR3 DNA sequence: TGTGCCAGCAGTACCCGGACAGGGGGTTATACAGATACGCAGTATTTT.

J is TRBJ2-4 and V is TRBV7-2; 9 nucleotides align to TRBD1. V shed 2 bases, J shed 1 base, and the junction held 6 bases outside the gene matches. This CDR3 contains 17 residues. Germline CDR1 is SGHTA and CDR2 is FQGNSA. CDR3 sequence: CASSLQSGQGAKNIQYF. CDR3 nucleotides: TGTGCCAGCAGCTTACAATCTGGACAGGGGGCCAAAAACATTCAGTACTTC. Full variable domain (remainder filled in from reference TRBV7-2 and TRBJ2-4): GAGVSQSPSNKVTEKGKDVELRCDPISGHTALYWYRQSLGQGLEFLIYFQGNSAPDKSGLPSDRFSAERTGGSVSTLTIQRTQQEDSAVYLCASSLQSGQGAKNIQYFGAGTRLSVL.

The chain links TRBV6-1 to TRBJ2-7, with TRBD2 matching over 11 bases. Germline V lookup: CDR1 MNHNS, CDR2 SASEGT. V lost 8 bases to trimming and J lost 2 bases; unmatched junction nucleotides: 8. CDR3 length: 15 amino acids. For the CDR3, the DNA is TGTGCCAGCGGCCCCGGGACTAGCGGCGCCTACGAGCAGTACTTC. Amino acid sequence: CASGPGTSGAYEQYF.

The chain has TRBV5-5 and TRBJ2-2; 8 bases are shared with TRBD1. The germline CDR1 and CDR2 sequences are SGHKS and YYEKEE (reference sequence). With 4 bases clipped from V and 2 bases from J, the junction kept 4 bases outside the gene matches. The CDR3 contains 15 residues. Here the CDR3 reads CASSPGQGNTGELFF. The CDR3 DNA reads TGTGCCAGCAGCCCCGGACAGGGAAACACCGGGGAGCTGTTTTTT.

This CDR3 reads CASSIGLVRADTQYF. The CDR3 DNA follows: TGTGCCAGTAGTATAGGTCTGGTTCGAGCAGATACGCAGTATTTT. This chain uses TRBV19 with TRBJ2-3; D gene ambiguous. Per the germline V gene, CDR1 is LNHDA and CDR2 is SQIVND (reference sequence). Trimming left V 1 base short and J 4 bases short, with 12 bases between. The CDR3 runs to 15 residues.

This clone was found a few times. The chain is built from TRBV6-6 and TRBJ1-6, with 7 bases lining up with TRBD1. This CDR3 has 15 amino acids. Germline values: CDR1 MNHNY, CDR2 SVGAGI (reference sequence). Trimming took 0 bases from V and 7 from J; bases not matched to a gene: 3. Written as DNA, the CDR3 is TGTGCCAGCAGTTACTCGAGGGACAGCAATTCACCCCTCCACTTT. Its protein product is CASSYSRDSNSPLHF.

This clone was counted at least ten times. The rearrangement links TRBV2 to TRBJ1-1, with D perhaps matching TRBD1 (6 bases). CDR3 size: 14 residues. Per germline, CDR1 SNHLY and CDR2 FYNNEI. Trimming took 8 bases from V and 4 from J, leaving 17 bases between them. CDR3 coding DNA: TGTGCCAGCGGGGAGAACAGGGTAACCACTGAAGCTTTCTTT. As protein: CASGENRVTTEAFF.

The chain has TRBV7-8 and TRBJ2-5, with TRBD2 matching 11 bases. V gave up 6 bases and J gave up 2 bases; unmatched junction bases: 8. CDR3 length: 16 amino acids. Germline V gene sequence: CDR1 SGHVS, CDR2 FQNEAQ. DNA for the CDR3: TGTGCCAGCAGATCACTAGCGGGGGCCGTACAAGAGACCCAGTACTTC. This codes for CASRSLAGAVQETQYF.

V and J are TRBV6-4 and TRBJ2-3; 9 bases fit TRBD2. Trimming cost V 4 bases and J 4 bases; bases outside gene matches: 3. Germline CDR1 reads MRHNA; CDR2 reads SNTAGT. This CDR3 contains 14 residues. This CDR3 is CASSGRGGADTQYF. The CDR3 region has the DNA TGTGCCAGCAGTGGTCGCGGGGGGGCAGATACGCAGTATTTT.

This clone was seen only a few times. V is TRBV2 and J is TRBJ1-5; D might be TRBD1 (6 bases). The CDR3 has 14 amino acids. Trimming took 8 bases from V and 5 from J, leaving 16 bases between them. In germline, CDR1 is SNHLY, CDR2 FYNNEI. CDR3 DNA sequence: TGTGCCAGCGTCGGGGGGGGCAGGGATCAGCCCCAGCATTTT. Amino acids: CASVGGGRDQPQHF.

The genes are TRBV27 and TRBJ2-1; 11 nucleotides match TRBD1. The junction had 5 bases not matched to a gene; V was cut back by 1 base and J by 9 bases. Germline loops: CDR1 MNHEY, CDR2 SMNVEV (reference sequence). The CDR3 runs to 15 residues. The CDR3 is CASSLLWTGGFEQFF. CDR3 bases: TGTGCCAGCAGTTTATTGTGGACAGGGGGCTTTGAGCAGTTCTTC.

This clone turned up a few times. The same CDR3 arises from other DNA sequences in this sample as well. The V and J genes are TRBV5-1 and TRBJ1-1; 8 bases are a match to TRBD1. Germline loops: CDR1 SGHRS, CDR2 YFSETQ. There are 14 residues in the CDR3. Trimming took 4 bases from V and 1 from J; bases not matched to a gene: 3. The CDR3 coding sequence is TGCGCCAGCAGCCTGGACAGGGCGAACACTGAAGCTTTCTTT. Its translation is CASSLDRANTEAFF. Combining the CDR3 with reference TRBV5-1 and TRBJ1-1 gives the whole variable domain KAGVTQTPRYLIKTRGQQVTLSCSPISGHRSVSWYQQTPGQGLQFLFEYFSETQRNKGNFPGRFSGRQFSNSRSEMNVSTLELGDSALYLCASSLDRANTEAFFGQGTRLTVV.